A single sample is the source of the 26 T cell receptor beta chains below, sequenced in a study of regulatory T cells in long-lasting Graves disease. iRepertoire HTBI primers and Arm-PCR of CDR3 regions built TCR beta libraries. TCRdb recomputed calls from the multiplex PCR reads with MiXCR, one row per CDR3 protein. In the table there are 400,000 to 500,000 distinct CDR3 sequences, approximately 21% of which are singletons. Noted time point: persistent/refractory GD, antithyroid drugs over 5 years with positive TRAb. PBMCs were the source of the RNA used for TCR sequencing. Sequenced material: peripheral blood mononuclear cells (PBMCs), taken when the disease was refractory, from a patient treated with antithyroid drugs. These TCRs come from a female donor with Graves disease.

On this clonotype itself: A clone one base away is much larger, so this may be a read error. The CDR3 nucleotides read TGTGCCAGTAGTCAGGGTTCCCACGGGCAGTACTTC. It translates to CASSQGSHGQYF. The chain combines TRBV19 with TRBJ2-7; a weak D match, TRBD1 (5 bases). Trimming removed 5 bases from V and 9 bases from J, with 14 bases in between. CDR1 and CDR2 from the germline V gene are LNHDA and SQIVND (reference sequence). The CDR3 has 12 amino acids.

This clonotype has at least ten counts. The chain is built from TRBV28 and TRBJ1-1; D perhaps matches TRBD1 (5 bases). V was clipped by 8 bases and J by 4 bases, with 14 bases between them. The germline V gene encodes CDR1 MDHEN and CDR2 SYDVKM. The CDR3 has 13 residues. The CDR3, as DNA: TGTGCCAGCGTCCCCCAGCAGGGCACTGAAGCTTTCTTT. Residues: CASVPQQGTEAFF.

This clonotype was counted a few times. The chain carries TRBV2 and TRBJ2-7; TRBD1 matches 8 bases. Unmatched junction bases numbered 4, after V lost 6 bases and J lost 0 bases. Germline values: CDR1 SNHLY, CDR2 FYNNEI. The CDR3 contains 14 residues. This chain's CDR3 is CASRRQGISYEQYF. CDR3 bases: TGTGCCAGCAGAAGACAGGGGATCTCCTACGAGCAGTACTTC.

The rearrangement joins TRBV19 to TRBJ2-7, with D perhaps TRBD1 (5 bases). Between the trimmed V and J ends, which lost 4 bases and 5 bases, there was a span of 12 bases. This CDR3 comprises 13 residues. CDR1 is LNHDA, CDR2 SQIVND, per germline (reference sequence). CDR3 nucleotides: TGTGCCAGTAGTAAGTTGGACATAGACGAGCAGTACTTC. Translating it yields CASSKLDIDEQYF.

J is TRBJ2-5 and V is TRBV6-1; 12 bases are shared with TRBD2. Germline-derived CDR1 and CDR2 are MNHNS and SASEGT. This CDR3 has 19 amino acids. Germline trimming cut 1 base from V and 4 bases from J; bases unmatched to any gene: 13. The CDR3 bases are TGTGCCAGCAGTGAAGTACCGGGACTAGCGGGCGAGAGGTCAGAGACCCAGTACTTC. This codes for CASSEVPGLAGERSETQYF.

This clonotype was seen only a few times. A read error may explain this, as a much larger clone is one base away. This chain joins TRBV7-9 and TRBJ1-2; 10 bases are shared with TRBD1. After removal of 1 base from V and 2 bases from J, the junction contained 1 base not matched to a gene. Germline V gene data show CDR1 as SEHNR and CDR2 as FQNEAQ (reference sequence). There are 15 residues in the CDR3. CDR3 in DNA: TGTGCCAGCAGCTTAGGGACAGGGGGAAACTATGGCTACACCTTC. Its protein product is CASSLGTGGNYGYTF. The complete variable domain, with remaining parts taken from reference TRBV7-9 and TRBJ1-2, reads DTGVSQNPRHKITKRGQNVTFRCDPISEHNRLYWYRQTLGQGPEFLTYFQNEAQLEKSRLLSDRFSAERPKGSFSTLEIQRTEQGDSAMYLCASSLGTGGNYGYTFGSGTRLTVV.

This clonotype was seen only a few times. The chain joins TRBV29-1 to TRBJ2-5; 7 positions agree with TRBD1. J gave up 4 bases and V 4 bases, and 3 bases lay outside the gene matches. Germline CDR1 SQVTM, CDR2 ANQGSEA. The CDR3 is 12 residues long. The chain's CDR3 is CSVGQGPETQYF. The CDR3 nucleotides read TGCAGCGTTGGACAGGGCCCAGAGACCCAGTACTTC.

This clonotype was seen a few times. The genes are TRBV5-1 and TRBJ1-1; D unresolved. Germline values: CDR1 SGHRS, CDR2 YFSETQ. CDR3 length: 15 amino acids. Trimming took 2 bases from V and 5 from J, leaving 16 bases between them. CDR3 in DNA: TGCGCCAGCAGCTTCGGACTCTCTGGAGGAACTGAAGCTTTCTTT. Translating it yields CASSFGLSGGTEAFF.

This clonotype was detected a few times. The chain has TRBV7-9 and TRBJ1-2, with D possibly TRBD1 on 5 matching bases. The CDR3 sequence is 15 residues long. CDR1 and CDR2 (germline): SEHNR, FQNEAQ (reference sequence). Trimming cost V 0 bases and J 5 bases, with 13 bases left between them. CDR3 sequence (DNA): TGTGCCAGCAGCTTAGCCAGGGATGGGGCATATGGCTACACCTTC. Translated, it gives CASSLARDGAYGYTF.

The V and J genes are TRBV28 and TRBJ2-2; no clear D gene. The CDR3 is made up of 14 amino acids. The germline CDR1 and CDR2 sequences are MDHEN and SYDVKM. Trimming pared 3 bases from V and 1 base from J, leaving 6 bases between. Written as DNA, the CDR3 is TGTGCCAGCAGTTTGATAGGGAACACCGGGGAGCTGTTTTTT. Its translation is CASSLIGNTGELFF. The entire variable domain, with the rest obtained from reference TRBV28 and TRBJ2-2, is as follows: DVKVTQSSRYLVKRTGEKVFLECVQDMDHENMFWYRQDPGLGLRLIYFSYDVKMKEKGDIPEGYSVSREKKERFSLILESASTNQTSMYLCASSLIGNTGELFFGEGSRLTVL.

The chain links TRBV30 to TRBJ1-1; tentatively, D is TRBD1 (6 bases). CDR1 and CDR2 from the germline V gene are GTSNPN and SVGIG (reference sequence). This CDR3 comprises 14 residues. V lost 5 bases to trimming and J lost 6 bases, with 19 bases between them. The CDR3 here is CAWERGLGGAEAFF. CDR3 in DNA: TGTGCCTGGGAGCGGGGGCTCGGAGGGGCTGAAGCTTTCTTT.

The chain links TRBV12-3 or TRBV12-4 to TRBJ2-7; no firm D call. V gave up 5 bases and J gave up 8 bases, with 22 bases separating them. The CDR3 covers 15 residues. The CDR3 DNA sequence: TGTGCCAGCAGTCCCGTGAGAAGTGACCTACACAAGCAGTACTTC. It codes for CASSPVRSDLHKQYF.

This clonotype was seen ten or more times. The rearrangement joins TRBV7-2 to TRBJ1-1; D not resolved. This CDR3 region has 14 residues. The V gene lost 5 bases and the J gene lost 2 bases, with 12 bases spanning the gap. The germline gives CDR1 SGHTA, CDR2 FQGNSA. CDR3 protein: CASSPRPYNTEAFF. CDR3 bases: TGTGCCAGCAGCCCTCGGCCGTACAACACTGAAGCTTTCTTT.

This clonotype came up many times. This chain joins TRBV12-3 or TRBV12-4 and TRBJ2-7, with 13 bases lining up with TRBD2. The length of the CDR3 is 17 residues. V trimming: 2 bases; J trimming: 4 bases; junction bases outside the gene matches: 8. The CDR3 DNA follows: TGTGCCAGCAGTTTAAGGTCGCAGACTAGCGGGGGGTACGAGCAGTACTTC. It is translated as CASSLRSQTSGGYEQYF.

This clonotype was detected only a few times. The genes are TRBV2 and TRBJ2-3; 7 bases are shared with TRBD2. CDR3 size: 15 residues. Germline values: CDR1 SNHLY, CDR2 FYNNEI. V shed 5 bases and J 1 base; nucleotides not matched to a gene: 6. CDR3 in amino acids: CASSSPGLGTDTQYF. DNA of the CDR3: TGTGCCAGCAGTTCACCAGGACTAGGCACAGATACGCAGTATTTT.

This clonotype was seen many times. The gene calls are TRBV30 and TRBJ1-2; TRBD1 agrees at 7 bases. The V and J ends lost 2 bases and 5 bases, in that order; junction bases with no gene match: 5. This CDR3 has 13 residues. The germline CDR1 and CDR2 sequences are GTSNPN and SVGIG (reference sequence). As DNA, the CDR3 is TGTGCCTGGAGTATCAGGGGGGTTTATGGCTACACCTTC. Amino acid sequence: CAWSIRGVYGYTF.

In its sample, this clonotype was seen many times. The chain employs TRBV12-3 or TRBV12-4 and TRBJ1-2; D uncertain. The CDR3 spans 15 residues. The germline V and J ends were trimmed by 0 bases and 2 bases, with 10 bases remaining between them. This CDR3 is CASSLAWAGNYGYTF. CDR3 coding DNA: TGTGCCAGCAGTTTAGCGTGGGCCGGGAACTATGGCTACACCTTC.

This clonotype was seen at least ten times. The rearrangement joins TRBV28 to TRBJ2-4; D uncertain. Trimming took 5 bases from V and 1 from J, leaving 15 bases between them. CDR3 length: 16 amino acids. Per the germline V gene, CDR1 is MDHEN and CDR2 is SYDVKM. The CDR3 sequence is CASSLSPPLAKNIQYF. For the CDR3, the DNA is TGTGCCAGCAGTCTTTCCCCGCCCCTGGCCAAAAACATTCAGTACTTC.

The table lists this clonotype with many counts. The gene calls are TRBV12-3 or TRBV12-4 and TRBJ2-4; no firm D call. The CDR3 totals 13 residues. Trimming stripped 5 bases from V and 7 bases from J, with 12 bases between. CDR3 sequence reads: CASSESEDNIQYF. The CDR3 DNA is TGTGCCAGCAGTGAGAGCGAGGACAACATTCAGTACTTC.

This clonotype was observed at least ten times. The J gene is TRBJ2-5, the V gene TRBV20-1; TRBD2 agrees at 8 bases. Germline V gene data show CDR1 as DFQATT and CDR2 as SNEGSKA (reference sequence). The CDR3 is 17 amino acids. V shed 0 bases, J shed 2 bases, and the junction held 11 bases outside the gene matches. DNA of the CDR3: TGCAGTGCTAGAGATCTTGTGCGGGAGGCGCCTCAAGAGACCCAGTACTTC. Translation gives CSARDLVREAPQETQYF.

The CDR3 spells CSARDTHRTGGAIGNQPQHF. The CDR3 DNA is TGCAGTGCTAGAGATACACATAGGACAGGGGGCGCGATAGGCAATCAGCCCCAGCATTTT. The gene calls are TRBV20-1 and TRBJ1-5; 11 bases are a match to TRBD1. V gave up 0 bases and J gave up 2 bases; unmatched junction bases: 15. The CDR3 contains 20 residues. Germline CDR1 and CDR2: DFQATT and SNEGSKA (reference sequence).

The rearrangement joins TRBV7-8 to TRBJ2-7; D is perhaps TRBD1 (6 bases). V lost 3 bases and J 4 bases, leaving 19 bases between the germline ends. Germline assignment: CDR1 SGHVS and CDR2 FQNEAQ. This CDR3 is built from 16 residues. The CDR3 loop reads CASSFRGLSAQYEQYF. The CDR3 nucleotides read TGTGCCAGCAGCTTCAGGGGCCTATCCGCCCAATACGAGCAGTACTTC. Together with reference TRBV7-8 and TRBJ2-7, the CDR3 gives the full variable domain: GAGVSQSPRYKVAKRGQDVALRCDPISGHVSLFWYQQALGQGPEFLTYFQNEAQLDKSGLPSDRFFAERPEGSVSTLKIQRTQQEDSAVYLCASSFRGLSAQYEQYFGPGTRLTVT.

This clonotype was picked up many times. This chain links TRBV28 with TRBJ1-5; 7 bases agree with TRBD1. Per germline, CDR1 MDHEN and CDR2 SYDVKM. The V segment lost 6 bases and the J segment 6 bases; nucleotides outside the gene matches: 11. CDR3 length: 15 amino acids. This CDR3 reads CASRPGQSMGQPQHF. The CDR3 region has the DNA TGTGCCAGCAGACCGGGACAGAGTATGGGTCAGCCCCAGCATTTT.

About this clonotype itself: In this CDR3 the conserved last residue, phenylalanine or tryptophan, is missing, so a read error is likely. The chain joins TRBV27 to TRBJ1-1, with a weak D call TRBD1 (5 bases). V gave up 6 bases and J gave up 3 bases, with 11 bases separating them. The CDR3 covers 13 residues. Germline CDR1 reads MNHEY; CDR2 reads SMNVEV (reference sequence). The CDR3 nucleotides are TGTGCCAGCAGACTCGGGGGGGACACTGAAGCTTTCCTT. This encodes CASRLGGDTEAFL.

This clonotype was found many times. The chain uses TRBV11-2 and TRBJ1-3; 10 bases agree with TRBD1. This CDR3 comprises 16 residues. From germline, CDR1 is SGHAT and CDR2 FQNNGV. V lost 4 bases to trimming and J lost 0 bases; unmatched junction nucleotides: 3. CDR3: CASSSDRGLSGNTIYF. CDR3 in DNA: TGTGCCAGCAGCTCCGACAGGGGGCTCTCTGGAAACACCATATATTTT.

A remark on this clonotype: A read error is possible here, since a much larger clone lies one base away. The chain uses TRBV6-4 and TRBJ1-5; a possible D gene is TRBD1 (6 bases). The CDR3 totals 13 residues. The germline V gene has CDR1 MRHNA and CDR2 SNTAGT. CDR3 sequence (DNA): TGTGCCAGCCGGACAGCGAGCAATCGGCCCCAGCATTTT. It translates to CASRTASNRPQHF.